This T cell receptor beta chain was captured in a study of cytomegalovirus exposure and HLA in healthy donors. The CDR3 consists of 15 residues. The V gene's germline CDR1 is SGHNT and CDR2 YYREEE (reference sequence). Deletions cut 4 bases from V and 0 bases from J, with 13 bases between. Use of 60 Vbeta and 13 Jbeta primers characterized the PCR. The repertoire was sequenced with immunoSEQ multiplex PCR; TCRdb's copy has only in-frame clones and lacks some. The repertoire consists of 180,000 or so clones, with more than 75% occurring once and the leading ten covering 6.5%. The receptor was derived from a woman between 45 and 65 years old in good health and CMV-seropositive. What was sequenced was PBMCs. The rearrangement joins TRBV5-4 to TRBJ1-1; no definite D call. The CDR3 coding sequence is TGTGCCAGCAGCCCGGGAGGAAGCATGAACACTGAAGCTTTCTTT. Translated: CASSPGGSMNTEAFF.